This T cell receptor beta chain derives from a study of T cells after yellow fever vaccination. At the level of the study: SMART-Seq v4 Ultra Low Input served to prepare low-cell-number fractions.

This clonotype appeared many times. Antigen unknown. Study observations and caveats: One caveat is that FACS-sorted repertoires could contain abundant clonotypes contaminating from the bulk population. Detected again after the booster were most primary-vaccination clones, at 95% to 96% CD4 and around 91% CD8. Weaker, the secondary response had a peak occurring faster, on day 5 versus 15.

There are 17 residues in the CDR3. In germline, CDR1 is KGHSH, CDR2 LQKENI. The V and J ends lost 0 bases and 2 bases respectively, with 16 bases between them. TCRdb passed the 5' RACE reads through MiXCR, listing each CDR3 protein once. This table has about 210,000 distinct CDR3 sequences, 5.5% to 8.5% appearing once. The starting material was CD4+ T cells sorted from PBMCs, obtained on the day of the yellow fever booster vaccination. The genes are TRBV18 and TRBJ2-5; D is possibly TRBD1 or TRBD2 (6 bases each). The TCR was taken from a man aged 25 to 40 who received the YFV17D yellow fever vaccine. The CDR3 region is CASSPPFGGWQQETQYF. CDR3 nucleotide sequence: TGTGCCAGCTCACCACCATTCGGGGGCTGGCAGCAAGAGACCCAGTACTTC.